These 5 T cell receptor beta chains came from one sample sequenced in a study of cytomegalovirus exposure and HLA in healthy donors. Primers: 60 Vbeta forward and 13 Jbeta reverse. Here immunoSEQ multiplex PCR was the method, and the copy in TCRdb shows in-frame clones only, minus some. The sample has 150,000 to 200,000 clones; almost 85% are singletons. Sequencing was performed on PBMCs. These receptors came from a boy younger than 18 in good health and CMV-seronegative.

This clone was seen just once. The chain recombines TRBV5-4 with TRBJ2-3; TRBD2 matches at 8 bases. Germline CDR1 is SGHNT and CDR2 is YYREEE (reference sequence). CDR3 length equals 15 residues. V shed 6 bases, J shed 6 bases, and the junction held 12 bases outside the gene matches. This chain's CDR3 is CASKKGREGGDTQYF. The CDR3 DNA reads as TGTGCCAGCAAGAAGGGACGGGAGGGGGGGGATACGCAGTATTTT. The variable domain in full, completed from reference TRBV5-4 and TRBJ2-3, reads ETGVTQSPTHLIKTRGQQVTLRCSSQSGHNTVSWYQQALGQGPQFIFQYYREEENGRGNFPPRFSGLQFPNYSSELNVNALELDDSALYLCASKKGREGGDTQYFGPGTRLTVL.

This sequence joins TRBV5-1 and TRBJ1-4; perhaps TRBD1 as D (5 bases). Germline-derived CDR1 and CDR2 are SGHRS and YFSETQ. The CDR3 contains 15 residues. V was cut by 0 bases and J by 2 bases, with 8 bases left in between. CDR3 protein: CASSLEGATNEKLFF. DNA for the CDR3: TGCGCCAGCAGCTTGGAAGGGGCGACTAATGAAAAACTGTTTTTT. Using reference TRBV5-1 and TRBJ1-4 for the parts outside the CDR3, the full variable domain is KAGVTQTPRYLIKTRGQQVTLSCSPISGHRSVSWYQQTPGQGLQFLFEYFSETQRNKGNFPGRFSGRQFSNSRSEMNVSTLELGDSALYLCASSLEGATNEKLFFGSGTQLSVL.

In this sample, this clone turned up a few times. The V gene is TRBV6-1, the J gene TRBJ1-1; possible D gene TRBD1, 6 bases. Germline CDR1 is MNHNS and CDR2 is SASEGT. V lost 5 bases, J lost 11 bases, and 15 bases lay in between. This CDR3 is 12 amino acids long. CDR3 amino acids: CASSRGGADAFF. CDR3 nucleotide sequence: TGTGCCAGCAGTAGAGGGGGAGCGGATGCTTTCTTT.

The chain uses TRBV18 and TRBJ1-5; no firm D call. The CDR3 contains 13 residues. CDR1 and CDR2 from the germline V gene are KGHSH and LQKENI. Between the trimmed V and J ends, which lost 2 bases and 0 bases, there was a span of 2 bases. The CDR3 bases are TGTGCCAGCTCACCATATAGCAATCAGCCCCAGCATTTT. Its protein product is CASSPYSNQPQHF. Together with reference TRBV18 and TRBJ1-5, the CDR3 gives the full variable domain: NAGVMQNPRHLVRRRGQEARLRCSPMKGHSHVYWYRQLPEEGLKFMVYLQKENIIDESGMPKERFSAEFPKEGPSILRIQQVVRGDSAAYFCASSPYSNQPQHFGDGTRLSIL.

The genes are TRBV25-1 and TRBJ1-2; 9 bases align to TRBD1. The CDR3 runs to 13 residues. J was trimmed by 9 bases and V by 8 bases; bases with no gene match: 10. Germline assignment: CDR1 MGHDK and CDR2 SYGVNS. The CDR3 sequence: CASATGGAYSYTF. The CDR3 DNA follows: TGTGCCAGCGCCACAGGGGGCGCTTACAGCTACACCTTC.